The clone carrying this T cell receptor (beta chain) was counted a single time. Its target is not known. CDR3 size: 15 residues. This sample is part of a study of T cell responses to AZD1222 COVID-19 vaccine. Regarding the study as a whole: Researchers took repertoire samples only after the peak T cell response had come.

TCRdb's copy holds only in-frame clones and misses some; the assay was immunoSEQ multiplex PCR. This sample has over 150,000 clones, with over 80% found just once. The TCR comes from an adult who received the MenACWY meningococcal vaccine as a control. Sequences were derived from peripheral blood, sampled 28 days after the second dose of the MenACWY control vaccine. The gene calls are TRBV21-1 and TRBJ1-5; no check of the table's D call, TRBD1, against the DNA was made. TRBV21-1 is a recognized pseudogene. CDR3 coding DNA: TGTGCCAGCAGCAAAGGGCAGGCCAACAATCAGCCCCAGCATTTT. Protein sequence: CASSKGQANNQPQHF.